This T cell receptor beta chain was identified in a study of blood T cell repertoires in COVID-19 (dated by TCRdb to 2020 to 2022). Study-level background: Samples from collaborators originated in the United States, Italy and Spain and spanned both the acute and convalescent phases of COVID-19. The material from the prospective study consisted of cDNA or gDNA derived from T cells, B-cell-depleted T cells, or PBMCs. The sample metadata nearly always contained a de-identified subject ID, COVID-19 status, age in years and sex. Deeply sampled blood TCRbeta repertoires from subjects exposed to, actively infected with, or recovered from COVID-19 were included in the dataset. A freely available public database, intended as a resource for researchers studying the immune response to SARS-CoV-2, is where the repertoires were released. The samples were drawn from the first 160 participants of the ongoing ImmuneRACE study and from 1,254 subjects provided by 6 global collaborators. HLA class I and class II types, where available, came from metadata supplied by the sample provider rather than from assay-based typing. Paper-wide results and their limitations: Clinical and demographic metadata were provided uncurated, with the amount varying by source and participant.

Whole blood was collected in K2EDTA tubes by collaborating institutions according to the institutions' own protocols. For TCRbeta analysis, collaborators shipped samples in one of three forms: frozen whole blood, isolated PBMCs, or DNA extracted from either of those sample types. Notes on this clone: It lacks a known antigen. No per-base quality is available; no much larger clone lies one base away.

CDR3 length: 17 amino acids, cysteine to phenylalanine. This entry keeps only the CDR3 DNA: 51 bases, framed from base 1. The germline V gene yields SQVTM for CDR1 and ANQGSEA for CDR2. V trim: 7 bases; J trim: 4 bases; unmatched bases: 18. TCRbeta CDR3 regions were amplified from genomic DNA by means of the immunoSEQ Assay, a bias-controlled multiplex PCR. On the study's bioinformatics: The number of nucleated cells in each sample was estimated by amplification of reference gene primers within the assay. To quantify the absolute abundance of each unique TCRbeta CDR3 rearrangement, sequence reads were collapsed and filtered. For each sample, productive Simpson clonality was calculated by taking the square root of Simpson's diversity index across productive rearrangements. The source is immuneACCESS, and TCRdb retained only in-frame sequences with V and J called. Part of the clones is not carried over; for the studies checked, unresolved V genes explain less than half of this, and the remainder is unexplained. The DNA was the basis for D and trimming; V, J and clone size are from that table. The sample yields under 250,000 clones; around 84% were counted once. The ten largest make up approximately 7% of the sample.

In this chain, TRBV29-1 is recombined with TRBJ2-5, and 10 junction bases match TRBD2. Material for sequencing was peripheral blood. This TCR was recovered from a woman in her sixties or seventies with active or convalescent COVID-19. The nucleotides read TGCAGCGCCGTACCGGACCTTATAGCGGGGGGAGGAGAGACCCAGTACTTC. Translated, this gives CSAVPDLIAGGGETQYF. The CDR3, completed at both ends by the reference TRBV29-1 and TRBJ2-5 genes, gives the full variable domain SAVISQKPSRDICQRGTSLTIQCQVDSQVTMMFWYRQQPGQSLTLIATANQGSEATYESGFVIDKFPISRPNLTFSTLTVSNMSPEDSSIYLCSAVPDLIAGGGETQYFGPGTRLLVL.